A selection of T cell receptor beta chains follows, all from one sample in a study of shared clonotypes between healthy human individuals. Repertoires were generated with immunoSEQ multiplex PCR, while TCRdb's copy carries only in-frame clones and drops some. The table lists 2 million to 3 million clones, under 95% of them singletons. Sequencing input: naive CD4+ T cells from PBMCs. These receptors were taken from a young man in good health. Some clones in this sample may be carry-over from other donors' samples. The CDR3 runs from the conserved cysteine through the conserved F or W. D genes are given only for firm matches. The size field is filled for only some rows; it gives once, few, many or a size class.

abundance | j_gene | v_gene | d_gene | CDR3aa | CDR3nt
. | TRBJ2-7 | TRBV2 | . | CASRADASEQYF | TGTGCCAGCAGAGCCGACGCAAGCGAGCAGTACTTC
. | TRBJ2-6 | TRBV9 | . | CASSGYSGANVLTF | TGTGCCAGCTCTGGTTACTCTGGGGCCAACGTCCTGACTTTC
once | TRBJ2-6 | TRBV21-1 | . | CASSNSGWRTTDPYSGANVLTF | TGTGCCAGCAGCAATTCAGGCTGGCGGACGACCGATCCCTACTCTGGGGCCAACGTCCTGACTTTC
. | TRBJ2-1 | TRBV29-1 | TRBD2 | CSVWTSGYNEQFF | TGCAGCGTTTGGACTAGCGGATACAATGAGCAGTTCTTC
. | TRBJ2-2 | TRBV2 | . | CASRPGRTGELFF | TGTGCCAGCAGGCCTGGACGGACCGGGGAGCTGTTTTTT
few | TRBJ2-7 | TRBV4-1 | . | CASSQDLRWYEQYF | TGCGCCAGCAGCCAAGATCTACGATGGTACGAGCAGTACTTC
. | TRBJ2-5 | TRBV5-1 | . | CASSVQGGGVGETQYF | TGCGCCAGCAGCGTTCAAGGGGGTGGAGTAGGAGAGACCCAGTACTTC
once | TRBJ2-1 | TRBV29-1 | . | CSVVRSGDDEQFF | TGCAGCGTTGTTCGTTCGGGAGACGACGAGCAGTTCTTC
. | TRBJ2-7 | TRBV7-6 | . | CASSLARSSYEQYF | TGTGCCAGCAGCTTAGCTAGGAGCTCCTACGAGCAGTACTTC
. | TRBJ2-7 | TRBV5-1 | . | CATPPGPYEQYF | TGCGCCACCCCCCCGGGCCCCTACGAGCAGTACTTC
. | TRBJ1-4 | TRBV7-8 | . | CASSLALWDPTNEKLFF | TGTGCCAGCAGCCTGGCCCTTTGGGACCCAACTAATGAAAAACTGTTTTTT
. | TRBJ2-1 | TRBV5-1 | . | CASSFDSTYNEQFF | TGCGCCAGCAGCTTCGACAGCACCTACAATGAGCAGTTCTTC
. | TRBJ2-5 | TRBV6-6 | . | CASSYRGQETQYF | TGTGCCAGCAGTTACCGGGGGCAAGAGACCCAGTACTTC
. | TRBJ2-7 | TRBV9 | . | CASSPRSRSYEQYF | TGTGCCAGCAGCCCGAGGAGCCGTTCCTACGAGCAGTACTTC
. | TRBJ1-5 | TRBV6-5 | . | CASSYSGDQPQHF | TGTGCCAGCAGTTACTCGGGGGATCAGCCCCAGCATTTT
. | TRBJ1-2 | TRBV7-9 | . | CASTLGAGADYGYTF | TGTGCCAGCACCTTGGGGGCAGGGGCGGACTATGGCTACACCTTC
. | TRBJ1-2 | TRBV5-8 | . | CASSWGPIAGYTF | TGTGCCAGCAGCTGGGGGCCCATAGCGGGCTACACCTTC